The 18 T cell receptor beta chains presented below share a single source sample, sequenced in a study of T cells after yellow fever vaccination. TCRdb re-derived calls from the 5' RACE reads in MiXCR, one entry per CDR3 protein. The sample contains under 600,000 distinct CDR3 sequences, around a fifth of which appear only once. This sample comprised PBMCs, obtained about 20 days after the first yellow fever vaccination. These receptors all come from a man between 18 and 35 years old who received the YFV17D yellow fever vaccine.

This clonotype was seen at least ten times. CDR3: CSAREQGGNSPLHF. The CDR3 nucleotides are TGCAGTGCTAGAGAACAGGGGGGGAATTCACCCCTCCACTTT. The gene calls are TRBV20-1 and TRBJ1-6; 8 bases fit TRBD1. Germline CDR1 DFQATT, CDR2 SNEGSKA (reference sequence). The CDR3 extends over 14 amino acids. V trimming: 0 bases; J trimming: 7 bases; junction bases outside the gene matches: 2.

In this sample, this clonotype turned up many times. The chain links TRBV12-3 or TRBV12-4 to TRBJ2-3; a possible D gene is TRBD1 (5 bases). The CDR3 is 17 amino acids. Trimming removed 0 bases from V and 5 bases from J, with 18 bases in between. The CDR3 here is CASSLARGATSVDTQYF. CDR3 coding DNA: TGTGCCAGCAGTTTAGCGCGTGGGGCCACGTCAGTAGATACGCAGTATTTT.

This sequence joins TRBV6-2 or TRBV6-3 and TRBJ2-7, with TRBD2 matching over 10 bases. J gave up 1 base and V 2 bases, and 5 bases lay outside the gene matches. The CDR3 is 16 residues long. In germline, CDR1 is MNHEY, CDR2 SVGEGT. The CDR3 region has the DNA TGTGCCAGCAGTTACAGCGGGGGGGGCCCTTCCTACGAGCAGTACGTC. Amino acids: CASSYSGGGPSYEQYV.

The chain uses TRBV20-1 and TRBJ2-3, with 8 nucleotides matching TRBD2. From germline, CDR1 is DFQATT and CDR2 SNEGSKA (reference sequence). After removal of 5 bases from V and 4 bases from J, the junction contained 5 bases not matched to a gene. The CDR3 spans 13 residues. The CDR3 sequence: CSAREGFSDTQYF. CDR3 DNA sequence: TGCAGTGCTCGGGAGGGATTTTCAGATACGCAGTATTTT.

In this sample, this clonotype turned up a few times. The V call is TRBV9, the J call TRBJ2-7, with D possibly called TRBD1 or TRBD2 (5 bases each). V lost 0 bases, J lost 2 bases, and 15 bases lay in between. Germline loops: CDR1 SGDLS, CDR2 YYNGEE. The CDR3 has 16 amino acids. The CDR3 region is CASSVAGTSSAYEQYF. DNA for the CDR3: TGTGCCAGCAGCGTAGCAGGGACCTCCAGCGCCTACGAGCAGTACTTC.

This clonotype was seen only a few times. The V call is TRBV6-5, the J call TRBJ1-1, with a weak D call TRBD1 (5 bases). The germline CDR1 and CDR2 sequences are MNHEY and SVGAGI. The CDR3 is 15 amino acids. Trimming cost V 0 bases and J 0 bases, with 8 bases left between them. CDR3 nucleotide sequence: TGTGCCAGCAGTTACTCTTGGGGGGTGAACACTGAAGCTTTCTTT. Amino acids: CASSYSWGVNTEAFF.

This clonotype was counted only a few times. This rearrangement joins TRBV5-1 to TRBJ2-3; 7 bases line up with TRBD2. Germline V gene sequence: CDR1 SGHRS, CDR2 YFSETQ. The CDR3 runs to 16 residues. The V gene end was trimmed by 0 bases and the J gene end by 4 bases; junction bases not matched to a gene: 8. The DNA of the CDR3 is TGCGCCAGCAGCTTGGGGTCCGGGGGAGGGTCAGATACGCAGTATTTT. Its protein product is CASSLGSGGGSDTQYF.

V is TRBV15 and J is TRBJ2-6; D is possibly TRBD1 (6 bases). V dropped 3 bases and J dropped 1 base, with 10 bases sitting between them. CDR3 length equals 16 residues. Germline assignment: CDR1 LNHNV and CDR2 YYDKDF (reference sequence). The CDR3 loop is CATSRGQGSGANVLTF. For the CDR3, the DNA is TGTGCCACCAGCAGGGGCCAGGGGTCTGGGGCCAACGTCCTGACTTTC.

The chain employs TRBV6-1 and TRBJ1-1; 9 positions agree with TRBD1. Germline V gives CDR1 MNHNS, CDR2 SASEGT. J was trimmed by 0 bases and V by 8 bases; bases with no gene match: 4. The CDR3 consists of 14 residues. The CDR3, as DNA: TGTGCCAGCGGACAGGGGAGCTTGAACACTGAAGCTTTCTTT. As protein: CASGQGSLNTEAFF.

The chain carries TRBV6-2 or TRBV6-3 and TRBJ1-2, with D uncertain. Germline loops: CDR1 MNHEY, CDR2 SVGEGT. Between the trimmed V and J ends, which lost 4 bases and 6 bases, there was a span of 12 bases. The CDR3 totals 13 residues. CDR3 coding DNA: TGTGCCAGCAGTTTACCGGGAGCGAATGGCTACACCTTC. It is translated as CASSLPGANGYTF.

The CDR3 DNA is TGCAGTGCTGGGCTCTATAGCACAGATACGCAGTATTTT. It encodes CSAGLYSTDTQYF. The V and J genes are TRBV20-1 and TRBJ2-3; D is ambiguous. V was cut by 5 bases and J by 0 bases, with 9 bases left in between. This CDR3 has 13 amino acids. Germline V gene sequence: CDR1 DFQATT, CDR2 SNEGSKA (reference sequence).

This clonotype came up a few times. V is TRBV15 and J is TRBJ1-1; no firm D call. Germline V gene data show CDR1 as LNHNV and CDR2 as YYDKDF (reference sequence). CDR3 length equals 15 residues. V was shortened by 1 base and J by 4 bases, with 13 bases between the two germline ends. The CDR3 reads CATSRVRRLITEAFF. In DNA, the CDR3 is TGTGCCACCAGCAGAGTTCGGCGGTTAATCACTGAAGCTTTCTTT.

This clonotype has ten or more counts. The rearrangement links TRBV20-1 to TRBJ1-1; D call uncertain. This CDR3 is 14 amino acids long. Trimming cost V 7 bases and J 1 base, with 16 bases left between them. The V gene's germline CDR1 is DFQATT and CDR2 SNEGSKA (reference sequence). The CDR3 coding sequence is TGCAGTGTCCTAAGTGCGGGTACGAACACTGAAGCTTTCTTT. This translates into CSVLSAGTNTEAFF.

The chain joins TRBV5-1 to TRBJ2-3; the D gene is possibly TRBD2 (7 bases). Germline V gives CDR1 SGHRS, CDR2 YFSETQ. The CDR3 consists of 17 residues. V shed 0 bases and J shed 3 bases, with 17 bases lying between them. The CDR3 loop is CASSLAGRGLLTDTQYF. The CDR3, as DNA: TGCGCCAGCAGCTTGGCCGGGCGGGGGCTGTTGACAGATACGCAGTATTTT.

This clonotype was recorded a few times. The rearrangement uses TRBV5-1 and TRBJ2-1; possible D gene TRBD1, 5 bases. V gave up 3 bases and J gave up 2 bases, with 9 bases separating them. The CDR3 contains 14 residues. Per the germline V gene, CDR1 is SGHRS and CDR2 is YFSETQ. CDR3 amino acids: CASSSPTAYNEQFF. CDR3 coding DNA: TGCGCCAGCAGCTCCCCGACAGCCTACAATGAGCAGTTCTTC.

The chain has TRBV7-8 and TRBJ1-2; possibly TRBD1 for D (5 bases). The CDR3 spans 17 residues. V dropped 0 bases and J dropped 0 bases, with 14 bases sitting between them. The germline gives CDR1 SGHVS, CDR2 FQNEAQ. The DNA of the CDR3 is TGTGCCAGCAGCTTAGCCATTAGGGAGGGGCCTAACTATGGCTACACCTTC. Translated: CASSLAIREGPNYGYTF.

This clonotype was observed a few times. This chain joins TRBV7-9 and TRBJ1-2, with TRBD1 matching over 8 bases. Trimming cost V 5 bases and J 6 bases; bases outside gene matches: 5. The CDR3 consists of 13 residues. Germline CDR1 reads SEHNR; CDR2 reads FQNEAQ (reference sequence). The CDR3 is CASSTGTGDGYTF. The CDR3 nucleotides are TGTGCCAGCAGCACCGGGACAGGAGATGGCTACACCTTC.

V gene TRBV7-2 combines with J gene TRBJ2-7, with D possibly being TRBD1 (6 bases). CDR3 length: 13 residues. In germline, CDR1 is SGHTA, CDR2 FQGNSA. The V end lost 5 bases, the J end lost 3 bases, and 11 bases lay between the germline ends. The CDR3 DNA reads TGTGCCAGCAGCCCACAGGGAAACTACGAGCAGTACTTC. Translated, it gives CASSPQGNYEQYF.